Many counts were recorded for the clone carrying this TCR beta chain. Its target is unknown. TCRdb recomputed calls from the RT-PCR reads with MiXCR, one row per CDR3 protein. Here the sample spans roughly 710,000 distinct CDR3 sequences, approximately 14% being singletons. The CDR3 runs 16 residues. V was cut by 4 bases and J by 5 bases, with 18 bases left in between. CDR1 and CDR2 (germline): SGDLS, YYNGEE. The data were obtained in a study of response to subunit inactivated influenza vaccine. Study outcomes and limitations: Few new T cells, the authors suggested, are recruited by each seasonal influenza vaccination.

This receptor was taken from a man aged 45-65 years who received an inactivated influenza vaccine. Sequenced material: PBMCs from blood, taken 14 to 15 days before vaccination. This chain links TRBV9 with TRBJ2-2; D unresolved. The CDR3 is CASSFYTQARTGELFF. Written as DNA, the CDR3 is TGTGCCAGCAGCTTCTACACTCAGGCAAGGACCGGGGAGCTGTTTTTT.